Ten or more counts support the clone carrying this T cell receptor beta chain. Its target is not known. This specimen comes from a study of response to subunit inactivated influenza vaccine. Overall study findings and caveats: New T cells are recruited in small numbers by each seasonal influenza vaccination, according to the authors' suggestion.

This CDR3 has 14 amino acids. Germline loops: CDR1 SGHRS, CDR2 YFSETQ. V was clipped by 0 bases and J by 7 bases, with 11 bases between them. MiXCR, applied by TCRdb to the RT-PCR reads, yields one record per CDR3 protein. The data contain approximately 480,000 distinct CDR3 sequences, approximately 11% of them seen just once; the ten biggest clones take up 12%. The source material was PBMCs from blood, sampled roughly 48 days after vaccination. The rearrangement joins TRBV5-1 to TRBJ2-1; D not certain. The receptor's source is a man between 50 and 59 years old who received an inactivated influenza vaccine. This CDR3 is CASSLEQRRNEQFF. The CDR3 DNA reads TGCGCCAGCAGCTTGGAGCAGCGTCGGAATGAGCAGTTCTTC.